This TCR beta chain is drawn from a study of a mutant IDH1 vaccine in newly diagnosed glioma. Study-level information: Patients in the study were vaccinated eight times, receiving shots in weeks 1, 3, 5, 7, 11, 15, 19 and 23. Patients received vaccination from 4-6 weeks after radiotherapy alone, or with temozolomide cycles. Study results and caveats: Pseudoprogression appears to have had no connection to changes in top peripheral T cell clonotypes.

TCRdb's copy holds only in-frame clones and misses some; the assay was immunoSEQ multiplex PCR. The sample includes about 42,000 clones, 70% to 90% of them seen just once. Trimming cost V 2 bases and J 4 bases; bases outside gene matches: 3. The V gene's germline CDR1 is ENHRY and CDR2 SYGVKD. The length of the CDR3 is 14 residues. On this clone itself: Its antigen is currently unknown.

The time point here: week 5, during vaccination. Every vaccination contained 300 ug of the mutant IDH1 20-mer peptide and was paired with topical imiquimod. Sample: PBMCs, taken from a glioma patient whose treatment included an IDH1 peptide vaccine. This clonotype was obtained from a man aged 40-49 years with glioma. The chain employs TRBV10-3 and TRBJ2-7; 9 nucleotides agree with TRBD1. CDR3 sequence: CAISERDRVYEQYF. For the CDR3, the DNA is TGTGCCATCAGTGAGCGGGACAGGGTTTACGAGCAGTACTTC.